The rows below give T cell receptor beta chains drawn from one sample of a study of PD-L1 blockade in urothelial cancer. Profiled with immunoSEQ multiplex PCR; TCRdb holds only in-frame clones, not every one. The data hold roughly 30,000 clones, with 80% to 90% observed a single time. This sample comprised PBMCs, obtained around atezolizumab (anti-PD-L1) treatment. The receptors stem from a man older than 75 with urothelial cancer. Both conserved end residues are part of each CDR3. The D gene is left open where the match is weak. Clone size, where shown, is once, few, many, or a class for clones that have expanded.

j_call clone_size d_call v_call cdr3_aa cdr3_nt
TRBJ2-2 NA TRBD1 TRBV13 CASSRQGAGELFF TGTGCCAGCAGCAGACAGGGGGCCGGGGAGCTGTTTTTT
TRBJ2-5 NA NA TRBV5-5 CASSFILRSAQETQYF TGTGCCAGCAGCTTCATTCTTCGTAGCGCACAAGAGACCCAGTACTTC
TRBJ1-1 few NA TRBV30 CAWSSGSTEAFF TGTGCCTGGAGTTCGGGTAGCACTGAAGCTTTCTTT
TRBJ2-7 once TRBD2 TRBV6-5 CASSYSGRGPYEQYF TGTGCCAGCAGTTACTCCGGGAGGGGCCCCTACGAGCAGTACTTC
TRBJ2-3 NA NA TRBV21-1 CARGAGEGPDTQYF TGTGCCAGGGGAGCGGGAGAGGGCCCAGATACGCAGTATTTT
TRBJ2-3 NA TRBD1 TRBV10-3 CAVGTADTQYF TGTGCCGTTGGGACAGCAGATACGCAGTATTTT
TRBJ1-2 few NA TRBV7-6 CASSLPGGWGYTF TGTGCCAGCAGCTTACCGGGAGGTTGGGGCTACACCTTC
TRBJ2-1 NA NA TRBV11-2 CASSNGIVTYNEQFF TGTGCCAGCAGCAACGGGATTGTGACCTACAATGAGCAGTTCTTC
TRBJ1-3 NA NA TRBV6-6 CASSLTVPSGNTIYF TGTGCCAGCAGTTTGACAGTACCCTCTGGAAACACCATATATTTT
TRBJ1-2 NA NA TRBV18 CASSEGTRAQGNYGYTF TGTGCCAGCTCCGAGGGCACGAGGGCACAGGGAAACTATGGCTACACCTTC
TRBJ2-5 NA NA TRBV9 CASSAAGAYQETQYF TGTGCCAGCAGCGCTGCGGGGGCTTACCAAGAGACCCAGTACTTC
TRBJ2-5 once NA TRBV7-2 CASTGPGGKETQYF TGTGCCAGCACCGGCCCCGGGGGAAAAGAGACCCAGTACTTC
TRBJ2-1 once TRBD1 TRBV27 CASREQGWFGYNEQFF TGTGCCAGCAGGGAACAGGGGTGGTTTGGTTACAATGAGCAGTTCTTC
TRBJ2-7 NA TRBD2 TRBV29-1 CSVAFSGTSGRGEQYF TGCAGCGTTGCCTTTTCAGGGACTAGCGGGAGAGGCGAGCAGTACTTC
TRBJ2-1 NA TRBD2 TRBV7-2 CASSILAEVEQFF TGTGCCAGCAGTATTCTAGCGGAGGTTGAGCAGTTCTTC
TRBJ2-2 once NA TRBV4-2 CASSQDGAVGTGELFF TGTGCCAGCAGCCAAGATGGGGCCGTGGGCACCGGGGAGCTGTTTTTT
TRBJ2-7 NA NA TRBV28 CASSFLRFGGTHEQYF TGTGCCAGCAGTTTCTTGCGGTTCGGCGGGACCCACGAGCAGTACTTC
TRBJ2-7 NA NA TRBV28 CASRKPSGSYEQYF TGTGCCAGCAGGAAACCGAGCGGGTCCTACGAGCAGTACTTC
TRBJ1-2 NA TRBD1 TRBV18 CASSPGQDYYGYTF TGTGCCAGCTCACCGGGACAGGACTACTATGGCTACACCTTC